This T cell receptor beta chain was documented in a study of blood T cell repertoires in COVID-19. Whole-study context: In each case, the material was cDNA or gDNA derived from T cells, B-cell-depleted T cells, or PBMCs.

Trimming removed 2 bases from V and 2 bases from J; junction bases left unmatched: 12. CDR3 length equals 19 residues. CDR1 KGHSH and CDR2 LQKENI come from the germline V gene. Authors' methods: Estimated nucleated cell counts came from reference gene primer amplification. This table comes from immunoSEQ multiplex PCR, and its TCRdb copy is limited to in-frame clones, with some not included. V, J and clone size are those of that table, while D and trimming were read from the DNA. The profile shows 60,000 to 75,000 clones, around 79% of them singletons. This clone was seen more than once but under ten times.

The specimen was peripheral blood. The rearrangement uses TRBV18 and TRBJ2-7; TRBD2 matches 13 bases. This TCR came from a man aged 60 to 75 with active or convalescent COVID-19. Here the CDR3 reads CASSPSPRLAGGRAYEQYF. In DNA form, the CDR3 reads TGTGCCAGCTCACCATCGCCTCGACTAGCGGGGGGCCGAGCCTACGAGCAGTACTTC.